The present T cell receptor beta chain was sequenced within a study of response to subunit inactivated influenza vaccine. As for this clonotype: Its antigen is currently unknown.

Per the germline V gene, CDR1 is KGHDR and CDR2 is SFDVKD. The ends lost 9 bases at V and 1 base at J; junction bases unmatched: 3. This CDR3 is built from 13 residues. MiXCR, run by TCRdb on the RT-PCR reads, gives a single entry per CDR3 protein. The data hold around 480,000 distinct CDR3 sequences, with approximately 11% observed a single time. Broader study findings: Authors proposed each seasonal influenza vaccination draws in few new T cells.

The sequence was obtained from a man aged 45-60 years who received an inactivated influenza vaccine. The rearrangement links TRBV24-1 to TRBJ2-7; 9 bases align to TRBD2. The specimen was PBMCs from blood, collected roughly 47 days after vaccination. CDR3 region: CATLLAGSYEQYF. In nucleotides, the CDR3 is TGTGCCACCCTCCTAGCGGGATCCTACGAGCAGTACTTC.